Each of the 8 T cell receptor beta chains below was sequenced from the same sample in a study of siplizumab effects on memory and regulatory T cells. The protocol was immunoSEQ multiplex PCR, while the TCRdb copy is restricted to in-frame clones and leaves out a portion. Among approximately 120,000 clones, 85% to 95% were seen once, and the ten largest hold under 0.2%. Sequencing was performed on non-Treg CD4+ T cells sorted from blood. These receptors were obtained from a human donor in good health.

The V and J genes are TRBV6-5 and TRBJ2-7, with D perhaps matching TRBD1 (5 bases). The CDR3 is made up of 13 amino acids. CDR1 and CDR2 (germline): MNHEY, SVGAGI. The germline V and J ends were trimmed by 6 bases and 1 base, with 10 bases remaining between them. The CDR3 sequence: CASRGLLSYEQYF. The CDR3 nucleotides are TGTGCCAGCAGGGGGCTCCTGTCCTACGAGCAGTACTTC.

This sequence joins TRBV2 and TRBJ2-3; 8 positions agree with TRBD2. The CDR3 has 15 amino acids. The J segment lost 2 bases and the V segment lost 7 bases, leaving 8 bases of the junction unmatched. Germline V gene sequence: CDR1 SNHLY, CDR2 FYNNEI. CDR3 in amino acids: CASTERSGVTDTQYF. CDR3 nucleotide sequence: TGTGCCAGCACCGAACGTAGCGGGGTCACAGATACGCAGTATTTT.

This chain joins TRBV2 and TRBJ1-4; no definite D call. The V end was cut by 6 bases, the J end by 4 bases, with 12 bases between. CDR3 size: 14 residues. Looked up from germline, CDR1 is SNHLY and CDR2 is FYNNEI. CDR3 loop: CASRADRYNEKLFF. CDR3 in DNA: TGTGCCAGCAGGGCCGACCGATATAATGAAAAACTGTTTTTT.

The chain recombines TRBV5-6 with TRBJ2-2; 7 bases line up with TRBD1. Germline CDR1 is SGHDT and CDR2 is YYEEEE. V was pared by 4 bases and J by 6 bases, with 6 bases of the junction left unmatched. The CDR3 has 14 amino acids. The CDR3 DNA reads TGTGCCAGCAGCCGAGTTACAGGGGCCGGGGAGCTGTTTTTT. This encodes CASSRVTGAGELFF.

The rearrangement links TRBV5-1 to TRBJ1-4; 7 nucleotides line up with TRBD1. Looked up from germline, CDR1 is SGHRS and CDR2 is YFSETQ. The ends lost 1 base at V and 1 base at J; junction bases unmatched: 1. The CDR3 totals 15 residues. Here the CDR3 reads CASSLQGGTNEKLFF. CDR3 in DNA: TGCGCCAGCAGCTTGCAGGGGGGAACTAATGAAAAACTGTTTTTT.

V usage is TRBV28 and J usage is TRBJ2-7; TRBD2 is a possible D gene (7 bases). The germline V gene encodes CDR1 MDHEN and CDR2 SYDVKM. The CDR3 consists of 15 residues. Deletions cut 6 bases from V and 6 bases from J, with 21 bases between. The DNA for the CDR3 is TGTGCCAGCAGACCGAGGGGGGGTATCAAGTCCGAGCAGTACTTC. It specifies CASRPRGGIKSEQYF.

The rearrangement joins TRBV7-9 to TRBJ1-6; D is ambiguous. V was shortened by 2 bases and J by 3 bases, with 14 bases between the two germline ends. The CDR3 is 17 amino acids. Germline CDR1 is SEHNR and CDR2 is FQNEAQ (reference sequence). The CDR3 region is CASSLSGSPIYNSPLHF. CDR3 DNA: TGTGCCAGCAGCTTAAGTGGCAGCCCTATCTATAATTCACCCCTCCACTTT.

The gene calls are TRBV7-2 and TRBJ2-5, with 12 bases fitting TRBD2. The CDR3 has 17 residues. Looked up from germline, CDR1 is SGHTA and CDR2 is FQGNSA. V dropped 6 bases and J dropped 1; count of bases not matched to a gene: 9. DNA of the CDR3: TGTGCCAGCAGGTTTGCCGGGACTAGCGGGTTCCAAGAGACCCAGTACTTC. It codes for CASRFAGTSGFQETQYF.